This T cell receptor beta chain came from a study of blood T cell repertoires in COVID-19. TCRdb keeps only in-frame clones here, not all; method: immunoSEQ multiplex PCR. The table lists some 390,000 clones, about 90% of them singletons. V was clipped by 5 bases and J by 4 bases, with 17 bases between them. Germline V gene sequence: CDR1 KGHSH, CDR2 LQKENI. The CDR3 consists of 15 residues. This chain connects TRBV18 to TRBJ1-2; D call uncertain. This clonotype originated in a woman under 40 who had recovered from COVID-19. Sequenced sample: PBMCs or T cells enriched from blood (not recorded which). The CDR3 sequence is CASSGGSGGSYGYTF. DNA for the CDR3: TGTGCCAGCTCAGGTGGCTCAGGTGGTTCCTATGGCTACACCTTC.